Following are 19 T cell receptor beta chains from one sample sequenced in a study of T cell responses to AZD1222 COVID-19 vaccine. The table came from immunoSEQ multiplex PCR; TCRdb's copy has only in-frame clones and leaves some out. The data show some 140,000 clones, 75% to 95% seen once. Material: peripheral blood, obtained 28 days after the second AZD1222 dose. These receptors all come from an adult who received the AZD1222 COVID-19 vaccine.

The chain links TRBV5-4 to TRBJ2-1; D is unclear. The germline V and J ends were trimmed by 0 bases and 8 bases, with 15 bases remaining between them. This CDR3 spans 15 amino acids. Germline loops: CDR1 SGHNT, CDR2 YYREEE (reference sequence). The CDR3 bases are TGTGCCAGCAGCTTGGACCAGTACCTATCCGATGAGCAGTTCTTC. This codes for CASSLDQYLSDEQFF. Full variable domain (rest looked up from reference TRBV5-4 and TRBJ2-1): ETGVTQSPTHLIKTRGQQVTLRCSSQSGHNTVSWYQQALGQGPQFIFQYYREEENGRGNFPPRFSGLQFPNYSSELNVNALELDDSALYLCASSLDQYLSDEQFFGPGTRLTVL.

This clone has only one observation. V is TRBV20-1 and J is TRBJ2-3; TRBD1 agrees at 8 bases. CDR1 and CDR2 (germline): DFQATT, SNEGSKA (reference sequence). The ends lost 4 bases at V and 2 bases at J; junction bases unmatched: 8. The CDR3 has 15 amino acids. CDR3 region: CSATDRGPLTDTQYF. The CDR3 DNA follows: TGCAGTGCTACTGACAGGGGCCCACTCACAGATACGCAGTATTTT.

DNA of the CDR3: TGTGCCAGCAGTCCCACCCCTGGGAGCGGCTCCTACAATGAGCAGTTCTTC. This codes for CASSPTPGSGSYNEQFF. V usage is TRBV6-2 or TRBV6-3 and J usage is TRBJ2-1, with D maybe TRBD2 (5 bases). CDR1 and CDR2 (germline): MNHEY, SVGEGT. Trimming cost V 5 bases and J 0 bases, with 17 bases left between them. The CDR3 consists of 17 residues.

The rearrangement uses TRBV30 and TRBJ1-2; D gene uncertain. CDR3 length equals 12 residues. In germline, CDR1 is GTSNPN, CDR2 SVGIG (reference sequence). Trimming shortened V by 0 bases and J by 6 bases, and 8 bases separated the two germline ends. In DNA, the CDR3 is TGTGCCTGGAGTGTAGGGCCCCATGGCTACACCTTC. Its protein product is CAWSVGPHGYTF. The full variable domain, completed using reference TRBV30 and TRBJ1-2, is SQTIHQWPATLVQPVGSPLSLECTVEGTSNPNLYWYRQAAGRGLQLLFYSVGIGQISSEVPQNLSASRPQDRQFILSSKKLLLSDSGFYLCAWSVGPHGYTFGSGTRLTVV.

The rearrangement links TRBV29-1 to TRBJ1-2; possibly TRBD1 for D (5 bases). Germline CDR1 SQVTM, CDR2 ANQGSEA. The CDR3 covers 15 residues. Trimming took 3 bases from V and 0 from J, leaving 14 bases between them. The CDR3 spells CSVEGRGLANYGYTF. As DNA, the CDR3 is TGCAGCGTTGAGGGGCGGGGGTTGGCTAACTATGGCTACACCTTC.

This clone was seen a handful of times. The chain recombines TRBV7-9 with TRBJ2-2, with a possible D match to TRBD2 (5 bases). Trimming pared 4 bases from V and 7 bases from J, leaving 7 bases between. Germline CDR1 reads SEHNR; CDR2 reads FQNEAQ (reference sequence). The CDR3 is made up of 12 amino acids. CDR3 coding DNA: TGTGCCAGCAGCTCCGGACTCGGGGAGCTGTTTTTT. This sequence encodes CASSSGLGELFF.

V and J are TRBV27 and TRBJ2-2; maybe TRBD1 (6 bases). Between the trimmed V and J ends, which lost 1 base and 4 bases, there was a span of 16 bases. This CDR3 has 17 amino acids. Germline V CDR1 and CDR2: MNHEY, SMNVEV (reference sequence). The DNA for the CDR3 is TGTGCCAGCAGTTTATGGGGGCAGGGGTACGGCACCGGGGAGCTGTTTTTT. Protein sequence: CASSLWGQGYGTGELFF.

The V gene is TRBV14, the J gene TRBJ1-1, with D hard to call. Trimming stripped 2 bases from V and 4 bases from J, with 8 bases between. Germline-derived CDR1 and CDR2 are SGHDN and FVKESK. This CDR3 contains 13 residues. The CDR3 reads CASSQILGTEAFF. The DNA of the CDR3 is TGTGCCAGCAGCCAAATTTTGGGCACTGAAGCTTTCTTT.

J is TRBJ1-5 and V is TRBV10-3; D is uncertain. CDR1 ENHRY and CDR2 SYGVKD come from the germline V gene. The CDR3 consists of 15 residues. V shed 0 bases and J shed 1 base, with 7 bases lying between them. The CDR3 sequence is CAISESSTSNQPQHF. The CDR3 nucleotides read TGTGCCATCAGTGAGTCGAGTACGAGCAATCAGCCCCAGCATTTT.

The chain couples TRBV4-1 to TRBJ2-7; D might be TRBD2 (6 bases). The CDR3 sequence is 13 residues long. CDR1 is MGHRA and CDR2 is YSYEKL in the germline V gene. V was cut by 4 bases and J by 3 bases, with 10 bases left in between. The CDR3 DNA follows: TGCGCCAGCAGCCCCATCGGGAGCTACGAGCAGTACTTC. Translation: CASSPIGSYEQYF.

This clone was found once. The rearrangement links TRBV18 to TRBJ1-2; 8 bases line up with TRBD1. CDR3 length equals 17 residues. From germline, CDR1 is KGHSH and CDR2 LQKENI. The V and J ends lost 2 bases and 2 bases, in that order; junction bases with no gene match: 10. The CDR3 spells CASSPRTKGTGNYGYTF. CDR3 sequence (DNA): TGTGCCAGCTCACCAAGGACGAAGGGGACAGGAAACTATGGCTACACCTTC.

This clone came up once. The chain recombines TRBV7-6 with TRBJ2-1, with D possibly being TRBD2 (6 bases). Germline CDR1 reads SGHVS; CDR2 reads FNYEAQ. This CDR3 is built from 15 residues. The germline V and J ends were trimmed by 5 bases and 4 bases, with 15 bases remaining between them. CDR3 coding DNA: TGTGCCAGCAGCCTGTACTTAGCGGAGTACAATGAGCAGTTCTTC. This codes for CASSLYLAEYNEQFF.

This rearrangement joins TRBV6-1 to TRBJ1-1; D gene uncertain. Germline V lookup: CDR1 MNHNS, CDR2 SASEGT. The length of the CDR3 is 12 residues. Trimming took off 2 bases at V and 10 bases at J, with 11 bases between the two ends. The CDR3 DNA reads TGTGCCAGCAGTGAAAACGCAAGGCGAGCTTTCTTT. This sequence encodes CASSENARRAFF.

The chain links TRBV2 to TRBJ1-1; D uncertain. Germline loops: CDR1 SNHLY, CDR2 FYNNEI. The V and J ends lost 4 bases and 3 bases respectively, with 12 bases between them. CDR3 size: 14 residues. The CDR3 DNA follows: TGTGCCAGCAGTGGGACTAATCCTGACACTGAAGCTTTCTTT. Translating it yields CASSGTNPDTEAFF. Combining the CDR3 with reference TRBV2 and TRBJ1-1 gives the whole variable domain EPEVTQTPSHQVTQMGQEVILRCVPISNHLYFYWYRQILGQKVEFLVSFYNNEISEKSEIFDDQFSVERPDGSNFTLKIRSTKLEDSAMYFCASSGTNPDTEAFFGQGTRLTVV.

V usage is TRBV11-3 and J usage is TRBJ2-7; D gene uncertain. The CDR3 spans 14 residues. V lost 4 bases, J lost 0 bases, and 10 bases lay in between. Germline V gene lookup returns CDR1 SGHNT and CDR2 YENEEA. This chain's CDR3 is CASSSRTYSYEQYV. The DNA for the CDR3 is TGTGCCAGCAGCTCCCGGACCTACTCCTACGAGCAGTACGTC.

The rearrangement uses TRBV9 and TRBJ1-1, with TRBD1 as a possible D gene (5 bases). The V gene lost 1 base and the J gene lost 0 bases, with 10 bases spanning the gap. The CDR3 spans 15 residues. The germline gives CDR1 SGDLS, CDR2 YYNGEE. Here the CDR3 reads CASSVSDSLNTEAFF. CDR3 sequence (DNA): TGTGCCAGCAGCGTATCTGACAGTCTGAACACTGAAGCTTTCTTT.

This chain links TRBV25-1 with TRBJ2-7; the D gene could be TRBD1 or TRBD2 (5 bases each). CDR3 length: 14 residues. The germline V gene encodes CDR1 MGHDK and CDR2 SYGVNS. The V end lost 6 bases, the J end lost 6 bases, and 18 bases lay between the germline ends. CDR3 sequence reads: CASSPRDPLSEQYV. Here the CDR3 DNA reads TGTGCCAGCAGCCCTAGGGACCCTCTTTCCGAGCAGTACGTC.

CDR3 amino acids: CASSAGTDINYGYTF. CDR3 nucleotide sequence: TGTGCCAGCAGTGCCGGGACAGACATTAACTATGGCTACACCTTC. The J gene is TRBJ1-2, the V gene TRBV2, with 7 bases aligning to TRBD1. Per germline, CDR1 SNHLY and CDR2 FYNNEI. V lost 4 bases, J lost 1 base, and 6 bases stayed unmatched. The CDR3 totals 15 residues.

The CDR3 sequence is CASSLRGRSGYTF. The CDR3 region has the DNA TGTGCCAGCAGTTTAAGGGGGCGCAGCGGCTACACCTTC. The gene calls are TRBV28 and TRBJ1-2; 7 bases match TRBD1. With 2 bases clipped from V and 8 bases from J, the junction kept 5 bases outside the gene matches. Germline assignment: CDR1 MDHEN and CDR2 SYDVKM. The length of the CDR3 is 13 residues.